This TCR beta chain stems from a study of T cell repertoires in cytomegalovirus infection. Study background: It was the public TCR beta signatures that indicated both CMV infection and matching HLA type. Study-level results: CMV-specific TCR beta clonotypes restricted by HLA-C were the ones dominating the ex vivo response.

TCRdb re-analysed the reads in MiXCR, keeping a single row per CDR3 protein. This repertoire shows tens of thousands of distinct CDR3 sequences, more than 3% found once; its top ten account for 20% to 25%. Germline CDR1 and CDR2: SGHTA and FQGNSA. The CDR3 spans 15 residues. Trimming pared 1 base from V and 3 bases from J, leaving 13 bases between. This clonotype was seen many times. The antigen remains undetermined. The sequencing sample was made of PBMCs. The chain links TRBV7-2 to TRBJ2-7; TRBD1 might be the D (6 bases). This clonotype was obtained from a human donor in good health (CMV status not recorded). Some clones in this sample may be carry-over from other donors' samples. The CDR3 nucleotides read TGTGCCAGCAGCTTAGATAGGACAGCGATCTACGAGCAGTACTTC. The encoded protein is CASSLDRTAIYEQYF.